This T cell receptor delta chain is drawn from a study of Vδ1+ human thymocytes. Study-level results: Thymic TRG and TRD repertoires appeared highly polyclonal, with Gaussian CDR3 length distributions.

CDR1 is TSWWSYY and CDR2 is QGS in the germline V gene. V was pared by 5 bases and J by 11 bases, with 15 bases of the junction left unmatched. This CDR3 is built from 16 residues. Extracted RNA was reverse transcribed into cDNA. Pooled V-gene forward primers with one constant-region reverse primer generated the CDR3 amplicons by multiplex PCR. TCRdb reprocessed the multiplex PCR reads using CATT. The table lists about 50,000 delta-chain clones, roughly 16% of them singletons. This clone was counted a few times. What it binds is unknown. The chain links TRDV1 to TRDJ1, with 12 positions matching TRDD3. This TCR derives from a girl under three years old who had congenital heart surgery. The sample was Vdelta1+ gamma-delta thymocytes from the thymus. Indicated subset: FACS-sorted CD3+ TCRalphabeta- TCRVdelta1+ TCRVdelta2- thymocytes. CDR3 sequence reads: CALGSLPVLGDTGLIF. The DNA for the CDR3 is TGTGCTCTTGGGAGTTTACCCGTACTGGGGGATACTGGGCTCATCTTT.